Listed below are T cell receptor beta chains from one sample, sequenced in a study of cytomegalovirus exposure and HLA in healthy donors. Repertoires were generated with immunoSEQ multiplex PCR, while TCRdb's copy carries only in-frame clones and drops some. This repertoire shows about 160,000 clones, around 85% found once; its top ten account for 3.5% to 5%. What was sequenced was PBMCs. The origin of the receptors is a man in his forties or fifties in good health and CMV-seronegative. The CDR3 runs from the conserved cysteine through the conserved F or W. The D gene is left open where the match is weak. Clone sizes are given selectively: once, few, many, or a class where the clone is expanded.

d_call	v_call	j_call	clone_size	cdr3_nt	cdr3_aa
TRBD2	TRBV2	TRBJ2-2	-	TGTGCCAGCAGTGAAGCGCCTAGCGGGGAAACCGGGGAGCTGTTTTTT	CASSEAPSGETGELFF
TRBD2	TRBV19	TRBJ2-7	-	TGTGCCAGTAGTGCCTCGACTAGCGGGGGAAACGAGCAGTACTTC	CASSASTSGGNEQYF
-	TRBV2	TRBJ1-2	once	TGTGCCAGCAGTGGGACAGACAACTATGGCTACACCTTC	CASSGTDNYGYTF
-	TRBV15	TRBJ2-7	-	TGTGCCACCAGCAGTACCGGGAAGACCTACGAGCAGTACTTC	CATSSTGKTYEQYF
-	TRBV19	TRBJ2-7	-	TGTGCCAGTAGTTACCGGGGCTACGAGCAGTACTTC	CASSYRGYEQYF
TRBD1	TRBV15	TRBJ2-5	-	TGTGCCACCAGCAGAGAGACAGGGGGAGAGACCCAGTACTTC	CATSRETGGETQYF
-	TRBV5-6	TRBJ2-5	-	TGTGCCAGCAGTCCGGACAACGGGGAGACCCAGTACTTC	CASSPDNGETQYF
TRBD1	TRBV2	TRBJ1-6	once	TGTGCCAGCAGCCCACAGGGGTCCTATAATTCACCCCTCCACTTT	CASSPQGSYNSPLHF
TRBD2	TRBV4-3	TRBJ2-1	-	TGCGCCAGCAGCCAAGATCGGGGGGGCCGGGTTGGCAATGAGCAGTTCTTC	CASSQDRGGRVGNEQFF
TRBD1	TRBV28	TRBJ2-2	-	TGTGCCAGCACCGACAGGGGGAGGAGCGGGGAGCTGTTTTTT	CASTDRGRSGELFF
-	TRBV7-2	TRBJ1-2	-	TGTGCCAGCAGCTTCACACGGACAGACTATGGCTACACCTTC	CASSFTRTDYGYTF
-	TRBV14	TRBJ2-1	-	TGTGCCAGTGGGGGGTCCTACAATGAGCAGTTCTTC	CASGGSYNEQFF
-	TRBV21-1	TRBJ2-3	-	TGTGCCAGCAGCAAAAAGCGAGGGACTAGGACAGATACGCAGTATTTT	CASSKKRGTRTDTQYF
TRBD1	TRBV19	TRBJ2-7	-	TGTGCCAGTAGTATAGAACCGGGACAGGGCTACGAGCAGTACTTC	CASSIEPGQGYEQYF
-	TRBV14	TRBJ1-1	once	TGTGCCAGCAGCCCAAATCAGGGTTACACTGAAGCTTTCTTT	CASSPNQGYTEAFF
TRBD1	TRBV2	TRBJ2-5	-	TGTGCCAGCATTAGGGACAGGGGGCATAAAGAGACCCAGTACTTC	CASIRDRGHKETQYF
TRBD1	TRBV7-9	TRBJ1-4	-	TGTGCCAGCAGCTATCGCTGGGACAGGGAGGCCTCTAATGAAAAACTGTTTTTT	CASSYRWDREASNEKLFF
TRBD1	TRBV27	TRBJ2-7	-	TGTGCCAGCAGTACGTTGACAGGGGCCGGCTACGAGCAGTACTTC	CASSTLTGAGYEQYF
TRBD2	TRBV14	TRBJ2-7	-	TGTGCCAGCAGCCATTCTACTAGCGGGCGCCACTCCTACGAGCAGTACTTC	CASSHSTSGRHSYEQYF
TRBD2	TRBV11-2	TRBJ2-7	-	TGTGCCAGCAGCTTCGGGGGGGCATCCTACGAGCAGTACTTC	CASSFGGASYEQYF
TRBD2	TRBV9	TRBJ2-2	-	TGTGCCAGCAGCGTAGACCCTTGGGGGGGGGATGCCGGGGAGCTGTTTTTT	CASSVDPWGGDAGELFF
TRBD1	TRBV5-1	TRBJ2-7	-	TGCGCCAGCAGCTTGAGTACAGGGGAAATCTCCTACGAGCAGTACTTC	CASSLSTGEISYEQYF
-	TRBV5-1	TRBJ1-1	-	TGCGCCAGCAGCCCAAACCAAGAGCACACTGAAGCTTTCTTT	CASSPNQEHTEAFF
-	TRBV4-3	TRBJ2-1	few	TGCGCCAGCAGCCAAGCAGGTTCCTACAATGAGCAGTTCTTC	CASSQAGSYNEQFF
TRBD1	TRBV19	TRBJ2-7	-	TGTGCCAGTAGTCCAGGACAGGGGTTAGCCTACGAGCAGTACTTC	CASSPGQGLAYEQYF
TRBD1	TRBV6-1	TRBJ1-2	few	TGTGCCAGCAGTGAGAGACAGGGATTGGCCTTAAGAGGCTACACCTTC	CASSERQGLALRGYTF
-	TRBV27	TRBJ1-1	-	TGTGCCAGCAGGGACAGTATGAACACTGAAGCTTTCTTT	CASRDSMNTEAFF
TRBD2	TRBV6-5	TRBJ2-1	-	TGTGCCAGCAGACATACTAGCGGGGGGGCAAATGAGCAGTTCTTC	CASRHTSGGANEQFF
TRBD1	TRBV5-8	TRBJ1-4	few	TGTGCCAGCAGCTTTGGGACAGGTTTAGAAAAACTGTTTTTT	CASSFGTGLEKLFF
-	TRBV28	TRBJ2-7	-	TGTGCCAGCGGCTCAATGGGGGGCTCCTACGAGCAGTACTTC	CASGSMGGSYEQYF
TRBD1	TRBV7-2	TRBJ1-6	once	TGTGCCAGCAGCTTCAGACAGGGACATAATTCACCCCTCCACTTT	CASSFRQGHNSPLHF
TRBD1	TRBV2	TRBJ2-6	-	TGTGCCAGCACCCCGAGGACAGGGGGCGGCTCTGGGGCCAACGTCCTGACTTTC	CASTPRTGGGSGANVLTF
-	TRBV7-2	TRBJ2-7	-	TGTGCCAGCAGCGGCGGGACGAGGTACGAGCAGTACTTC	CASSGGTRYEQYF
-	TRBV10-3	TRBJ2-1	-	TGTGCCATCAGTGCCGGGGACTACAATGAGCAGTTCTTC	CAISAGDYNEQFF